The 6 T cell receptor beta chains given below trace back to one sample, sequenced in a study of blood T cell dynamics during melanoma immunotherapy. The repertoire was sequenced with immunoSEQ multiplex PCR; TCRdb's copy has only in-frame clones and lacks some. Of nearly 25,000 clones in the sample, around 90% are singletons; the top ten hold 4.6%. This sample's time point: pre-treatment baseline. Sequenced material: blood, taken from a patient treated with checkpoint blockade. The receptors come from a human donor with melanoma.

The J gene is TRBJ2-5, the V gene TRBV14, with D perhaps matching TRBD2 (5 bases). The J call may be incorrect, as the DNA end agrees better with TRBJ2-7. The CDR3 runs to 14 residues. Germline CDR1 reads SGHDN; CDR2 reads FVKESK. Written as DNA, the CDR3 is TGTGCCAGCAGGATGGAGGCCAAGTCGAGCGAGCAGTACTTC. Translating gives CASRMEAKSSEQYF.

Written as DNA, the CDR3 is TGCGCCAGCAGCCAAGCCCCACAGGGAAAGGGCCAAGAGACCCAGTACTTC. Translation: CASSQAPQGKGQETQYF. This sequence joins TRBV4-1 and TRBJ2-5; D is possibly TRBD1 (6 bases). V was cut by 1 base and J by 1 base, with 16 bases left in between. Germline lookup yields CDR1 MGHRA and CDR2 YSYEKL. The CDR3 is 17 amino acids.

The chain couples TRBV18 to TRBJ2-5; 10 bases match TRBD1. V lost 2 bases to trimming and J lost 13 bases; unmatched junction nucleotides: 7. Germline CDR1 and CDR2: KGHSH and LQKENI. The CDR3 totals 13 residues. For the CDR3, the DNA is TGTGCCAGCTCACCAGGAGACAGGGGGCGCCTGTACTTC. Protein: CASSPGDRGRLYF. The full variable domain, its missing parts supplied by reference TRBV18 and TRBJ2-5, is NAGVMQNPRHLVRRRGQEARLRCSPMKGHSHVYWYRQLPEEGLKFMVYLQKENIIDESGMPKERFSAEFPKEGPSILRIQQVVRGDSAAYFCASSPGDRGRLYFGPGTRLLVL.

J is TRBJ1-5 and V is TRBV28; D is perhaps TRBD1 (5 bases). Deletions cut 8 bases from V and 7 bases from J, with 18 bases between. The CDR3 covers 14 residues. Looked up from germline, CDR1 is MDHEN and CDR2 is SYDVKM. The CDR3 is CASFRRGAIQPQHF. The CDR3 DNA sequence: TGTGCCAGCTTCCGGAGGGGAGCAATCCAGCCCCAGCATTTT.

CDR3 protein: CASSPGTGGFEAFF. The CDR3 DNA sequence: TGCGCCAGCAGCCCCGGGACAGGGGGCTTTGAAGCTTTCTTT. The chain has TRBV5-1 and TRBJ1-1; 12 nucleotides align to TRBD1. Trimming removed 4 bases from V and 7 bases from J; junction bases left unmatched: 5. The CDR3 is made up of 14 amino acids. CDR1 is SGHRS and CDR2 is YFSETQ in the germline V gene.

The V call is TRBV21-1, the J call TRBJ2-2; the table's D call TRBD2 went unverified against the DNA. TRBV21-1 is shown as a pseudogene. The CDR3 extends over 15 amino acids. CDR3 amino acids: CASSKGGRDTGELFF. CDR3 bases: TGTGCCAGCAGCAAAGGCGGGAGAGACACCGGGGAGCTGTTTTTT.